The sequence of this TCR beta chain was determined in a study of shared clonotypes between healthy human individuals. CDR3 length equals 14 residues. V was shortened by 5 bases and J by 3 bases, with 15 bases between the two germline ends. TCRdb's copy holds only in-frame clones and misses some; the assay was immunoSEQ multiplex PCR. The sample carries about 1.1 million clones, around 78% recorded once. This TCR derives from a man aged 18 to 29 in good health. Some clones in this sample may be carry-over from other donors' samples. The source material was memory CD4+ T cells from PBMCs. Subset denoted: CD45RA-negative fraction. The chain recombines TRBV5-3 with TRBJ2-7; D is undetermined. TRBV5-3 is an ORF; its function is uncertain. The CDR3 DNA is TGTGCCAGAAGAAACTCCGCTCAAGTCTACGAGCAGTACTTC. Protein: CARRNSAQVYEQYF.